This T cell receptor (beta chain) was recorded in a study of radiotherapy plus CTLA-4 blockade in lung cancer. Study information: Across the patients, objective responses occurred in 18%, and disease control in around 31%.

Details on this clone: No antigen is known for it.

Chemo-refractory metastatic non-small-cell lung cancer patients received focal radiation with ipilimumab CTLA-4 blockade. Germline CDR1 is SGHRS and CDR2 is YFSETQ. The CDR3 runs 12 residues. V shed 4 bases and J shed 5 bases, with 9 bases lying between them. Whole-study findings and limits: Early clonal dynamics of blood T cells, together with interferon-beta, were reported as the best response predictor.

Only in-frame clones appear in the TCRdb table, and some are missing; sequencing was by immunoSEQ multiplex PCR. The sample lists roughly 76,000 clones, just under 75% occurring once. This sequence was found in a human donor with non-small cell lung cancer whose response to radiotherapy plus ipilimumab could not be evaluated. The chain uses TRBV5-1 and TRBJ1-1; D remains unclear. Sequencing used peripheral blood, obtained from a patient treated with radiotherapy plus ipilimumab. In nucleotides, the CDR3 is TGCGCCAGCAGCGGCGGGCAGACTGAAGCTTTCTTT. It is translated as CASSGGQTEAFF.